Listed here are 12 T cell receptor beta chains from one sample, sequenced in a study of T-cell memory formation after mild COVID-19. One entry per CDR3 protein results from TCRdb running MiXCR on the 5' RACE reads. The sample carries roughly 220,000 distinct CDR3 sequences, about 9.2% recorded once. The sequenced material came from PBMCs or a T cell subset sorted from them (not recorded which). Receptors originate from a man younger than 30 who had mild COVID-19 (a few samples of this study predate the infection). Cell type and time point are not known.

This chain connects TRBV5-6 to TRBJ1-5; the match to TRBD1 covers 9 bases. The CDR3 extends over 15 amino acids. CDR1 is SGHDT and CDR2 is YYEEEE in the germline V gene. With V trimmed by 3 bases and J by 8 bases, 9 bases remained unmatched. The CDR3 DNA is TGTGCCAGCAGCTACTACGGGACAGGGATGGAGCCCCAGCATTTT. It yields the protein CASSYYGTGMEPQHF.

The chain links TRBV6-2 or TRBV6-3 to TRBJ2-5, with D possibly matching TRBD2 (5 bases). V lost 5 bases and J 1 base, leaving 14 bases between the germline ends. The CDR3 covers 15 residues. Germline values: CDR1 MNHEY, CDR2 SVGEGT. The CDR3 region has the DNA TGTGCCAGCAGTACCCCCGAGGGATTCCAAGAGACCCAGTACTTC. Translation gives CASSTPEGFQETQYF.

This clonotype was seen many times. CDR3 nucleotide sequence: TGTGCCACCAGTGATTTGGCGCAGGCCTACGAGCAGTACTTC. This translates into CATSDLAQAYEQYF. This rearrangement joins TRBV24-1 to TRBJ2-7; D is uncertain. CDR3 length: 14 residues. CDR1 KGHDR and CDR2 SFDVKD come from the germline V gene. V was cut by 0 bases and J by 2 bases, with 7 bases left in between.

This clonotype was recorded many times. The chain joins TRBV5-5 to TRBJ2-3, with D perhaps TRBD1 (6 bases). The V end was cut by 0 bases, the J end by 3 bases, with 11 bases between. This CDR3 is 15 amino acids long. Germline V gene lookup returns CDR1 SGHKS and CDR2 YYEKEE (reference sequence). The DNA for the CDR3 is TGTGCCAGCAGCTTGGTACAGGGTCAGACAGATACGCAGTATTTT. Protein product: CASSLVQGQTDTQYF.

This clonotype was recorded a few times. The J gene is TRBJ2-3, the V gene TRBV20-1, with D hard to call. The CDR3 length is 14 residues. Deletions cut 8 bases from V and 0 bases from J, with 15 bases between. Germline loops: CDR1 DFQATT, CDR2 SNEGSKA (reference sequence). The CDR3 DNA reads as TGCAGTCCCCGGTACTCACCTAGCACAGATACGCAGTATTTT. Its protein is CSPRYSPSTDTQYF.

This clonotype was counted a single time. This chain connects TRBV18 to TRBJ2-7; a possible D gene is TRBD1 (6 bases). The CDR3 runs to 14 residues. The V gene lost 3 bases and the J gene lost 0 bases, with 9 bases spanning the gap. From germline, CDR1 is KGHSH and CDR2 LQKENI. CDR3 protein: CASSPGHLSYEQYF. In DNA form, the CDR3 reads TGTGCCAGCTCACCGGGACACCTCTCCTACGAGCAGTACTTC. Combining the CDR3 with reference TRBV18 and TRBJ2-7 gives the whole variable domain NAGVMQNPRHLVRRRGQEARLRCSPMKGHSHVYWYRQLPEEGLKFMVYLQKENIIDESGMPKERFSAEFPKEGPSILRIQQVVRGDSAAYFCASSPGHLSYEQYFGPGTRLTVT.

This clonotype occurred many times. The V gene is TRBV6-5, the J gene TRBJ2-1; 11 bases align to TRBD2. This CDR3 is built from 15 residues. V trimming: 7 bases; J trimming: 7 bases; junction bases outside the gene matches: 9. Per germline, CDR1 MNHEY and CDR2 SVGAGI. The CDR3 DNA sequence: TGTGCCAGCAAGGTAGCGGGGGGGCTTAGAAATGAGCAGTTCTTC. Translated, it gives CASKVAGGLRNEQFF.

In its sample, this clonotype was seen many times. The rearrangement uses TRBV7-2 and TRBJ2-7; either TRBD1 or TRBD2 may supply D (5 bases each). V was shortened by 4 bases and J by 3 bases, with 19 bases between the two germline ends. The V gene's germline CDR1 is SGHTA and CDR2 FQGNSA. The CDR3 consists of 16 residues. The CDR3 here is CASSSGPSPYFYEQYF. In DNA form, the CDR3 reads TGTGCCAGCAGCTCGGGACCGTCTCCTTACTTCTACGAGCAGTACTTC.

This clonotype was seen more than once but under ten times. This chain uses TRBV20-1 with TRBJ2-7, with D possibly being TRBD2 (5 bases). The germline V gene has CDR1 DFQATT and CDR2 SNEGSKA (reference sequence). This CDR3 is built from 12 residues. The V and J ends lost 6 bases and 4 bases respectively, with 13 bases between them. The CDR3 loop is CSAPMAGYEQYV. CDR3 DNA: TGCAGTGCCCCGATGGCGGGTTACGAGCAGTACGTC.

Ten or more counts support this clonotype. The gene calls are TRBV4-1 and TRBJ2-5; D is perhaps TRBD1 (5 bases). The V gene lost 0 bases and the J gene lost 2 bases, with 13 bases spanning the gap. The CDR3 contains 16 residues. Germline V gene lookup returns CDR1 MGHRA and CDR2 YSYEKL. In nucleotides, the CDR3 is TGCGCCAGCAGCCAAGATGTAGGGGCAGGACAAGAGACCCAGTACTTC. Translated, it gives CASSQDVGAGQETQYF.

This clonotype has just a few counts. The genes are TRBV27 and TRBJ2-2, with 7 bases aligning to TRBD2. After removal of 8 bases from V and 7 bases from J, the junction contained 13 bases not matched to a gene. Germline V gene sequence: CDR1 MNHEY, CDR2 SMNVEV (reference sequence). The CDR3 totals 15 residues. The DNA for the CDR3 is TGTGCCAGCCAAAGGCGTGGTTGGGAGGGCGGGGAGCTGTTTTTT. Encoded protein: CASQRRGWEGGELFF.

The chain combines TRBV2 with TRBJ2-1; D is ambiguous. CDR3 length equals 11 residues. The V and J ends lost 5 bases and 6 bases respectively, with 5 bases between them. CDR1 is SNHLY, CDR2 FYNNEI, per germline. In nucleotides, the CDR3 is TGTGCCAGCAGTACCTTCAATGAGCAGTTCTTC. Its protein is CASSTFNEQFF.